This TCR beta chain was documented in a study of tumor-infiltrating lymphocytes in localized non-small cell lung cancer. Background on the study: Several tumor histologies, both smoking statuses, and some post-neoadjuvant chemotherapy samples were included.

Assay: immunoSEQ multiplex PCR; the TCRdb copy retains only in-frame clones and omits some. The table lists 20,000 to 25,000 clones, roughly three fifths of them singletons, with around 5% in the top ten. The V and J ends lost 10 bases and 3 bases respectively, with 15 bases between them. The CDR3 totals 13 residues. From germline, CDR1 is WSHSY and CDR2 SAAADI. This clonotype originated in a human donor with non-small cell lung cancer. The chain joins TRBV10-2 to TRBJ1-2; the D is unclear. Sequenced: lung tumor tissue. The CDR3 here is CAISPELDYGYTF. CDR3 nucleotides: TGCGCCATCTCCCCCGAGTTGGACTATGGCTACACCTTC.